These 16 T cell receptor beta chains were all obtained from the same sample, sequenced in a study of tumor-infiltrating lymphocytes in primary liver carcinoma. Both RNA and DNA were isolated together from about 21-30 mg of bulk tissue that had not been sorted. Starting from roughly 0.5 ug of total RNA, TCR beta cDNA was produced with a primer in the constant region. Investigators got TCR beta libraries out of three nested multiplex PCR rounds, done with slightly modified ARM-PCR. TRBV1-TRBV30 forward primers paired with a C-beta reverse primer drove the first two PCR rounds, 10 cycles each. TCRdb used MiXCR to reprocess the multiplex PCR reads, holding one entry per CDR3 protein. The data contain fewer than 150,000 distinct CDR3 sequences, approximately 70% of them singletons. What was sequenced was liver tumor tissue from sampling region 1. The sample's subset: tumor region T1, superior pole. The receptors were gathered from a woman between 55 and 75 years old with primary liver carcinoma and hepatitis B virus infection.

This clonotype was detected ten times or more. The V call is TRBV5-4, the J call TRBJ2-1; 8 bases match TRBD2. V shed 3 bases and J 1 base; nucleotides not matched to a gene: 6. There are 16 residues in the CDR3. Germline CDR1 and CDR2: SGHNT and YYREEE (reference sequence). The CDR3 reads CASSSAGTRSYNEQFF. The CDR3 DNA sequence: TGTGCCAGCAGCTCTGCCGGGACTAGGTCCTACAATGAGCAGTTCTTC.

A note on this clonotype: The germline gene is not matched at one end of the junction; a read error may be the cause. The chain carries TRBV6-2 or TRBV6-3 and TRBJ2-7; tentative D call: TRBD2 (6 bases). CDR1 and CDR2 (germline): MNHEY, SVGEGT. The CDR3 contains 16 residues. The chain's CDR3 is CASSFALARNSYELYF. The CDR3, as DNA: TGTGCCAGCAGCTTCGCCCTAGCGAGGAATTCCTACGAGCTGTACTTC.

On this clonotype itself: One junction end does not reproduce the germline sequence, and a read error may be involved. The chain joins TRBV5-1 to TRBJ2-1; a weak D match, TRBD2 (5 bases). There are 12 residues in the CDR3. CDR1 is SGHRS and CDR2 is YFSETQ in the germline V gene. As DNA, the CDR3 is TGCGCCAGCGGCTTGAAGAGGGATGAGCAGTTCTTC. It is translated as CASGLKRDEQFF.

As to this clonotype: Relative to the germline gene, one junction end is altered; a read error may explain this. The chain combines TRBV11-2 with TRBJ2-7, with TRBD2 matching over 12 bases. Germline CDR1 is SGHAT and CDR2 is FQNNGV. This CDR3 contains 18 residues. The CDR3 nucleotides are TGTGTCAGCAGCCTCCGCAGGACTAGCGGGGAGAAAGCCTACGAGCAGTACTTC. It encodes CVSSLRRTSGEKAYEQYF. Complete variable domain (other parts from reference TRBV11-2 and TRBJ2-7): EAGVAQSPRYKIIEKRQSVAFWCNPISGHATLYWYQQILGQGPKLLIQFQNNGVVDDSQLPKDRFSAERLKGVDSTLKIQPAKLEDSAVYLCVSSLRRTSGEKAYEQYFGPGTRLTVT.

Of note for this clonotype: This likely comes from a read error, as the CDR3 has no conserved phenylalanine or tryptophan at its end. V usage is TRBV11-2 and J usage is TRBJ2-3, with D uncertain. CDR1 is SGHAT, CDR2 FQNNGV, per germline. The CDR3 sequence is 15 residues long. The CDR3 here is CASSLDLDNTDAQYL. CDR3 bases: TGTGCCAGCAGTTTAGATCTAGATAATACAGATGCGCAGTATTTA.

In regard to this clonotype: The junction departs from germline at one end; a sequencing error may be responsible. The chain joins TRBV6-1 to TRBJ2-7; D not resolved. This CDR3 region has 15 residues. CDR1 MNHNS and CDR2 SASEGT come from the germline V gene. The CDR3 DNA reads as TGTGCCAGCAGTGACCCAGATGGTAGCTCCTGCGAGCAGTACTTC. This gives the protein CASSDPDGSSCEQYF.

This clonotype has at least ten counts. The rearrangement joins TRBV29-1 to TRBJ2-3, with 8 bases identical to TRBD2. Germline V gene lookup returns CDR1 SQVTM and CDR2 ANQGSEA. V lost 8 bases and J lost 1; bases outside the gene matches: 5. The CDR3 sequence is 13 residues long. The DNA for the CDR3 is TGCAGCATTCGGGAGGGGGGCACAGATACGCAGTATTTT. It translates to CSIREGGTDTQYF.

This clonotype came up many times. In DNA, the CDR3 is TGTGCCAGCAGTGAATCAGGAAACTCCTATAATTCACCCCTCCACTTT. This sequence encodes CASSESGNSYNSPLHF. This chain joins TRBV6-1 and TRBJ1-6; no clear D. Per germline, CDR1 MNHNS and CDR2 SASEGT. This CDR3 region has 16 residues. V shed 2 bases and J shed 0 bases, with 8 bases lying between them.

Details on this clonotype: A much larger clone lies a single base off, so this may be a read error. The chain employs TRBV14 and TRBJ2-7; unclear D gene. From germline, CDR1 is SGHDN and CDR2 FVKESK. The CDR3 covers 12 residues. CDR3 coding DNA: TGTGTCAGCAGCTTAACCTGGGACGAGCAGTACTTC. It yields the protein CVSSLTWDEQYF.

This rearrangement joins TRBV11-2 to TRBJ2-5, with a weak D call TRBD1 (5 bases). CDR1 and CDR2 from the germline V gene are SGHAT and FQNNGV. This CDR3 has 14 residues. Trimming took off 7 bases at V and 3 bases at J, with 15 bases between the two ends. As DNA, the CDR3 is TGTGCCAGCAACGCCACCCTGACAGAAGAGACCCAGTACTTC. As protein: CASNATLTEETQYF.

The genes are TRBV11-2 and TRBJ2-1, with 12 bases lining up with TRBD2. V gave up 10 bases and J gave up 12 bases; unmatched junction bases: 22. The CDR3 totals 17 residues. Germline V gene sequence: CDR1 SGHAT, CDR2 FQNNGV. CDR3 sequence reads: CAKSRSLAGGPGDGQFF. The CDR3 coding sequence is TGTGCCAAAAGCAGGAGTCTAGCGGGAGGGCCGGGGGATGGGCAGTTCTTC. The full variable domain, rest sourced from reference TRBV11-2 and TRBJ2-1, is EAGVAQSPRYKIIEKRQSVAFWCNPISGHATLYWYQQILGQGPKLLIQFQNNGVVDDSQLPKDRFSAERLKGVDSTLKIQPAKLEDSAVYLCAKSRSLAGGPGDGQFFGPGTRLTVL.

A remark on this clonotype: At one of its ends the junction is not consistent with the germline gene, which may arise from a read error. The CDR3 loop is CASCLGTKNTEAFF. The CDR3 DNA reads TGTGCCAGCTGTTTAGGGACGAAGAACACTGAAGCTTTCTTT. V and J are TRBV12-3 or TRBV12-4 and TRBJ1-1, with a weak D call TRBD1 (5 bases). The CDR3 runs to 14 residues.

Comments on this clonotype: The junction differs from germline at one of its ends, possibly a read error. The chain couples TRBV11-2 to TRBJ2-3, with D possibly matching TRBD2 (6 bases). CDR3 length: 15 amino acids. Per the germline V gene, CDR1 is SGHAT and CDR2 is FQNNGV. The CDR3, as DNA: TGTGCCAGCAGCTTAGGTTTTGGGGGGTTCGATACGCAATATTTT. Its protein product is CASSLGFGGFDTQYF.

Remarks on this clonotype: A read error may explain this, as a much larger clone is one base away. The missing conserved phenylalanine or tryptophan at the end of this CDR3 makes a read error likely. The CDR3 nucleotides read TGCGCCAGCAGCTTGGAAGGGGCGACTAGCGGGAGGTCCACAGATACGCAGTATCTT. This gives the protein CASSLEGATSGRSTDTQYL. The chain has TRBV5-1 and TRBJ2-3; TRBD2 matches at 13 bases. The germline gives CDR1 SGHRS, CDR2 YFSETQ. V was clipped by 0 bases and J by 2 bases; unmatched bases: 9. This CDR3 spans 19 amino acids.

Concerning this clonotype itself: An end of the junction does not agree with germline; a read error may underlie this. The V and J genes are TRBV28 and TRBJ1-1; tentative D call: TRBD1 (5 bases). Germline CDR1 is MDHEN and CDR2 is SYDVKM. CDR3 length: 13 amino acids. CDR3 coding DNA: TGTGCCAGCAGTTTCCAGGGTTATACTGTAGCTTTCTTT. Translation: CASSFQGYTVAFF.

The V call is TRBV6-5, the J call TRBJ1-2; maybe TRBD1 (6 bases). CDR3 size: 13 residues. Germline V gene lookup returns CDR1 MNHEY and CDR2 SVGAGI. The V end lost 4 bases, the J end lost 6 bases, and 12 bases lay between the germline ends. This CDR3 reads CASSCGGGDGYTF. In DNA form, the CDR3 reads TGTGCCAGCAGTTGCGGGGGGGGCGATGGCTACACCTTC.